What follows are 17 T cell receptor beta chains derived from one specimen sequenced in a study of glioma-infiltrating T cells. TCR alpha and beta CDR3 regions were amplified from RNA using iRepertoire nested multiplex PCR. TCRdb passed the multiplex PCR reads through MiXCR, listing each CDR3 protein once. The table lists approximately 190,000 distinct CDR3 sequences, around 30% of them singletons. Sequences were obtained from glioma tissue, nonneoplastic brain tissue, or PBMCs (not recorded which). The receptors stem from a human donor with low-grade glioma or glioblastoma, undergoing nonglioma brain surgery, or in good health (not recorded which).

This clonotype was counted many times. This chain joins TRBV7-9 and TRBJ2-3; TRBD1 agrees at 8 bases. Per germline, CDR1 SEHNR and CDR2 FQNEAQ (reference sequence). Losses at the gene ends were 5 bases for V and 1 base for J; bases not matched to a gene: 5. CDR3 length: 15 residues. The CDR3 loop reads CASSGQGKGTDTQYF. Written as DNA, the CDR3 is TGTGCCAGCAGCGGACAGGGCAAGGGCACAGATACGCAGTATTTT.

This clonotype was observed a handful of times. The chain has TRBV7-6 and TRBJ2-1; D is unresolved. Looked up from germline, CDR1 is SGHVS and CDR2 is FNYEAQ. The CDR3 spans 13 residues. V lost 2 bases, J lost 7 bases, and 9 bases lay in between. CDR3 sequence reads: CASSLNYGNEQFF. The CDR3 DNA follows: TGTGCCAGCAGCTTAAATTACGGAAATGAGCAGTTCTTC.

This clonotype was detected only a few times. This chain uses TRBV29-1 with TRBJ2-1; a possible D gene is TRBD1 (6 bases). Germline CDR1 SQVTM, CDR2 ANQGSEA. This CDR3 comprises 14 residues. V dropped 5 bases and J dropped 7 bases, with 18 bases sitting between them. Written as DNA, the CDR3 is TGCAGCGTTCAAAAGTCAAAGAGGGGGAATGAGCAGTTCTTC. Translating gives CSVQKSKRGNEQFF.

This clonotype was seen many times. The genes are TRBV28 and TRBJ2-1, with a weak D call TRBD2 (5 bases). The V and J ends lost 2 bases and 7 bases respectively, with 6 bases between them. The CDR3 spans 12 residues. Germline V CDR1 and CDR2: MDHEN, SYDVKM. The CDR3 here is CASSLRGNEQFF. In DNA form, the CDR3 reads TGTGCCAGCAGTTTAAGAGGGAATGAGCAGTTCTTC.

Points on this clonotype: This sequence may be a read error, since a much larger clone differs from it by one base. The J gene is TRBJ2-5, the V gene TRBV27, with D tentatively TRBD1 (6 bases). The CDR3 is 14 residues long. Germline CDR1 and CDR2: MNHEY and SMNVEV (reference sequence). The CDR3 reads CASSPRRGPENQYF. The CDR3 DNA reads TGTGCCAGCAGTCCCCGCAGGGGACCAGAGAACCAGTACTTC.

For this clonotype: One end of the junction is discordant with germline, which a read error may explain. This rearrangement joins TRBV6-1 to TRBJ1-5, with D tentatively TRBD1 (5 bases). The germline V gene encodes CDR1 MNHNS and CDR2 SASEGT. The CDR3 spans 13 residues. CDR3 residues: CASRDSDNQRQHF. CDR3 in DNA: TGTGCCAGCCGAGACAGTGACAATCAGCGCCAGCACTTT.

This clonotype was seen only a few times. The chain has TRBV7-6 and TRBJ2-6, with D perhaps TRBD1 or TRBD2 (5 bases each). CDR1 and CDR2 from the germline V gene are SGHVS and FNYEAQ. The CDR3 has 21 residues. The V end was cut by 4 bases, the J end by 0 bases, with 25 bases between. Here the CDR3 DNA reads TGTGCCAGCAGCTCCCCCACGGGGCAGGGTTTGAGAAACTCTGGGGCCAACGTCCTGACTTTC. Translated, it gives CASSSPTGQGLRNSGANVLTF.

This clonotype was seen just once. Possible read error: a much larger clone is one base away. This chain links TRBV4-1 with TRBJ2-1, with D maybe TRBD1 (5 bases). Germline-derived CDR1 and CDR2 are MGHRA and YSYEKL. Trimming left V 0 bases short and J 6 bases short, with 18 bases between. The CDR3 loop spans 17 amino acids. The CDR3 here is CASSQDISWGSANEQFF. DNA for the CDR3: TGCGCCAGCAGCCAAGATATTTCCTGGGGCAGCGCCAATGAGCAGTTCTTC.

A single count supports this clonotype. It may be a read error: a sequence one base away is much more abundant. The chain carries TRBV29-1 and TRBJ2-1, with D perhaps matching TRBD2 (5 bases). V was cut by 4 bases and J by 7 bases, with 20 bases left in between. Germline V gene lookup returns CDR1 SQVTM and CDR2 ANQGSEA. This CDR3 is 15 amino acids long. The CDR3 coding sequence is TGCAGCGTTGGTGGGTCTCGGGGAACAAGGAATGAGCAGTTCTTC. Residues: CSVGGSRGTRNEQFF.

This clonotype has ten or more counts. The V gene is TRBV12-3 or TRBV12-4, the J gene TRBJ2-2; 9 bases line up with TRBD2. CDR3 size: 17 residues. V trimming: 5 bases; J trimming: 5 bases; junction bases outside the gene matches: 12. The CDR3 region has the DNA TGTGCCAGCAGTCTGACTCTCAGCGGGAGGCGTACCGGGGAGCTGTTTTTT. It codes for CASSLTLSGRRTGELFF.

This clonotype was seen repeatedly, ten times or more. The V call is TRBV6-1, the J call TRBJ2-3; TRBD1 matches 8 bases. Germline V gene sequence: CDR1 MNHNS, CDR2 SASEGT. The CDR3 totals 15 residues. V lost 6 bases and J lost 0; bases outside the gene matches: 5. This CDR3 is CASRADRASTDTQYF. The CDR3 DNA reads TGTGCCAGCAGGGCGGACAGGGCTAGCACAGATACGCAGTATTTT.

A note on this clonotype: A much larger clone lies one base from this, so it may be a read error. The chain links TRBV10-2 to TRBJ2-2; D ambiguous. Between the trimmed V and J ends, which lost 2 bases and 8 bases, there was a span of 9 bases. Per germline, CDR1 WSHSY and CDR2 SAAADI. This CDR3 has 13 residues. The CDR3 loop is CASSEAPAGELFF. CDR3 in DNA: TGCGCCAGCAGTGAGGCCCCCGCTGGGGAGCTGTTTTTT.

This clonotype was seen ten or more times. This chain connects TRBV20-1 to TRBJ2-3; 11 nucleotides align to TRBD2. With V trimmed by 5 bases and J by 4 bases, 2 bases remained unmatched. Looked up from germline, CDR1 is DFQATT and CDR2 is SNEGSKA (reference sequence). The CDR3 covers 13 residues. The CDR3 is CSALAGGSDTQYF. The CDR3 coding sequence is TGCAGTGCTTTAGCGGGAGGGTCAGATACGCAGTATTTT.

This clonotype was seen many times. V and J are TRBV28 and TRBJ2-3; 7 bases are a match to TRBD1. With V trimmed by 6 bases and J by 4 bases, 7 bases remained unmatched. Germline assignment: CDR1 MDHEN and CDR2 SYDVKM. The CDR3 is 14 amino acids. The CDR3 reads CASSSSQGADTQYF. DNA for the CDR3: TGTGCCAGCAGCTCCTCGCAGGGGGCAGATACGCAGTATTTT.

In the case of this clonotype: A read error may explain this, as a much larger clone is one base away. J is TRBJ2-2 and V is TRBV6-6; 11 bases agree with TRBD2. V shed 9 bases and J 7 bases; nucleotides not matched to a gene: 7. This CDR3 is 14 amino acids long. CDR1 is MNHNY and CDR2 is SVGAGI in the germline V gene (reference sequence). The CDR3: CARRATSGVGELFF. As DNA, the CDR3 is TGTGCCAGACGCGCGACTAGCGGGGTCGGGGAGCTGTTTTTT.

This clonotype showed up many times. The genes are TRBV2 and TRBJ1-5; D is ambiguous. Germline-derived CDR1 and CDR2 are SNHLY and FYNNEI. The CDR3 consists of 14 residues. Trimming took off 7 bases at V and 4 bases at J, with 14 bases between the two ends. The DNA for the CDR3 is TGTGCCAGCAATGGGGAGGTTAGGAATCAGCCCCAGCATTTT. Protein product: CASNGEVRNQPQHF.

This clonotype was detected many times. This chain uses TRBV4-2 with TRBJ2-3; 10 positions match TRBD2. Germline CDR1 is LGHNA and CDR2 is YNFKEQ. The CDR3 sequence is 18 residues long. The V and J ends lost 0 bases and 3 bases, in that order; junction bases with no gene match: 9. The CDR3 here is CASSQELAGAQFTDTQYF. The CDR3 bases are TGTGCCAGCAGCCAAGAGCTAGCGGGAGCGCAATTTACAGATACGCAGTATTTT.